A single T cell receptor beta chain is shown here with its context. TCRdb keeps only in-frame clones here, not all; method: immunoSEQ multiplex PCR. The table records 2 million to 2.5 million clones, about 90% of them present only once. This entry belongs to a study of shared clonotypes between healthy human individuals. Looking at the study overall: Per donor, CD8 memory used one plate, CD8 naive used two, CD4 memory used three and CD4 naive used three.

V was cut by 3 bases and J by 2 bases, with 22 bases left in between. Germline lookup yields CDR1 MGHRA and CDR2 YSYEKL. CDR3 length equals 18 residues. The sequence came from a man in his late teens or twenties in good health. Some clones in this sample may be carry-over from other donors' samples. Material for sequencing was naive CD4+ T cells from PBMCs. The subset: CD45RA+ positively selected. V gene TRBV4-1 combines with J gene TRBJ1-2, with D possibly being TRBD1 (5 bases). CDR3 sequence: CASSQLLERRGRNYGYTF. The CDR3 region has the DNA TGCGCCAGCAGCCAGCTGCTGGAAAGGAGGGGCCGGAACTATGGCTACACCTTC.